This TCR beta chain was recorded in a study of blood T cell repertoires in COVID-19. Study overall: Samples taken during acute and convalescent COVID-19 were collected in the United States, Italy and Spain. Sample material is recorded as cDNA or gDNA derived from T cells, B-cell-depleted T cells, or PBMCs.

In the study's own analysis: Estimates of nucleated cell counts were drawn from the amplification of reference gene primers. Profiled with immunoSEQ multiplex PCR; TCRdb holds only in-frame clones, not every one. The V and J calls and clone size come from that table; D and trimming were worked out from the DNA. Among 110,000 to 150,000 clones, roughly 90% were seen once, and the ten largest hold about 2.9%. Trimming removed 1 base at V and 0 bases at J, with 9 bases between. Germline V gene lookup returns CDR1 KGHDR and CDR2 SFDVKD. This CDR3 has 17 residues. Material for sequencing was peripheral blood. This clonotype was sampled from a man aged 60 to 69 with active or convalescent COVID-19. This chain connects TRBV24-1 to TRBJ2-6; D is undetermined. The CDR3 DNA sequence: TGTGCCACCAGTGATTTTGAGAGAGGCTCTGGGGCCAACGTCCTGACTTTC. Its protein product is CATSDFERGSGANVLTF.